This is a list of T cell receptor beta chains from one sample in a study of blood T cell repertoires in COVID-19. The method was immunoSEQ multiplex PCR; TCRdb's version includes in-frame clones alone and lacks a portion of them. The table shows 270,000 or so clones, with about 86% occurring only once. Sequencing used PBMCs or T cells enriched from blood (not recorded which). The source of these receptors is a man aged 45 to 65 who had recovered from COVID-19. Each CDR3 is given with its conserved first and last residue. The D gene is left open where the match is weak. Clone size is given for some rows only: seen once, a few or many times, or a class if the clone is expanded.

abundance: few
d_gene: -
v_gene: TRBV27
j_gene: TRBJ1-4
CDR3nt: TGTGCCACCCAAGGCCAAGCGGAGGGGGAAAAACTGTTTTTT
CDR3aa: CATQGQAEGEKLFF

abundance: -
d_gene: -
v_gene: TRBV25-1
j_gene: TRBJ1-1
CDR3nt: TGTGCCAGCAGTGACTTACAGGGTTTTAACACTGAAGCTTTCTTT
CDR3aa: CASSDLQGFNTEAFF

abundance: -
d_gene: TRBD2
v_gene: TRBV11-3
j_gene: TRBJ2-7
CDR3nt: TGTGCCAGCAGCAGAGGACCCGGGGGGGGGGAGCAGTACTTC
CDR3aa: CASSRGPGGGEQYF

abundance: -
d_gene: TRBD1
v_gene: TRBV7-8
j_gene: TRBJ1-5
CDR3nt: TGTGCCAGCAGCTTTGATTACCCGGGACAGGGCAATCAGCCCCAGCATTTT
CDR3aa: CASSFDYPGQGNQPQHF

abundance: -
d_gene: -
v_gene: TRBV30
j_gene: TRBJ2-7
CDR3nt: TGTGCCTGGACAAAGCCTCCGTCGGGCTACGAGCAGTACTTC
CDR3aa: CAWTKPPSGYEQYF

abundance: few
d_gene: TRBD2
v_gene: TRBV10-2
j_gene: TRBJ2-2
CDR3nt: TGCGCCAGCAGTGAGTCGCATAGCGGGAGGGGCACCGGGGAGCTGTTTTTT
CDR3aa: CASSESHSGRGTGELFF

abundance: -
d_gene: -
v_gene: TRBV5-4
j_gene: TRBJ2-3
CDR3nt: TGTGCCAGCAGCTTGGATGCGGGTAGCTACGTTACGCAGTATTTT
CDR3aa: CASSLDAGSYVTQYF

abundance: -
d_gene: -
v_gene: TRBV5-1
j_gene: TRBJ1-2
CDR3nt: TGCGCCAGCAGCCATCAAAACTATGGCTACACCTTC
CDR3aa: CASSHQNYGYTF

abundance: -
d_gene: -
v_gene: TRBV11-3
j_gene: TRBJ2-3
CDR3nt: TGTGCCAGCACCGAAGTGGGTGGGAGAGAAGATACGCAGTATTTT
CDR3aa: CASTEVGGREDTQYF

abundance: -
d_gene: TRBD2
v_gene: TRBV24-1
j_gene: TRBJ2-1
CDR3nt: TGTGCCACCAGTGGTGGACTAGCGGGGAACTCCTACAATGAGCAGTTCTTC
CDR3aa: CATSGGLAGNSYNEQFF

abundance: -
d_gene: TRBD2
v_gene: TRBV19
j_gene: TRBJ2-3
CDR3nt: TGTGCCAGTAGTCCCGGGGGGGGCGGGACAGATACGCAGTATTTT
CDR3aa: CASSPGGGGTDTQYF

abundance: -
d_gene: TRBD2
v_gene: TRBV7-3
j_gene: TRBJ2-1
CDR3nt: TGTGCCAGCAGCTTAAGGGCGGGGGGATACAATGAGCAGTTCTTC
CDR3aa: CASSLRAGGYNEQFF

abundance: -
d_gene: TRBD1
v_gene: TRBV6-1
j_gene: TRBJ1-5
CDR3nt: TGTGCCAGCAGTGACGGGACAGGGGGCGCCGGGGATCAGCCCCAGCATTTT
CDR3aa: CASSDGTGGAGDQPQHF

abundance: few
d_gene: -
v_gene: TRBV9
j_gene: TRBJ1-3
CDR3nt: TGTGCCAGCAGCGTAGTGTCAGGGGCTGGAAACACCATATATTTT
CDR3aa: CASSVVSGAGNTIYF

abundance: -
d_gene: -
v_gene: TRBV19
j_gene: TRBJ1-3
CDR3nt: TGTGCCAGTAGTATGGACAGCTCTGGAAACACCATATATTTT
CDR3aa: CASSMDSSGNTIYF

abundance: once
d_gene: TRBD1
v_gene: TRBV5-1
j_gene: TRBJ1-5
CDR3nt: TGCGCCAGCAGCCCTAAGGGACAGGACACCCAGCCCCAGCATTTT
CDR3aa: CASSPKGQDTQPQHF

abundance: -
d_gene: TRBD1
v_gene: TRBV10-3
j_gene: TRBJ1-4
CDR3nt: TGTGCCATCAGTGATGGACAGGGGGCGACTAATGAAAAACTGTTTTTT
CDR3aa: CAISDGQGATNEKLFF

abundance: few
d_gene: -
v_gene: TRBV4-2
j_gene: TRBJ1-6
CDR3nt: TGTGCCAGCAGCCGCCCAAAGGAGTATCGGAATTCACCCCTCCACTTT
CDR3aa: CASSRPKEYRNSPLHF

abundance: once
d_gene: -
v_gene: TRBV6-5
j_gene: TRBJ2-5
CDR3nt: TGTGCCAGCAGTTACCGGGGGGCCAGTGAGACCCAGTACTTC
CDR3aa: CASSYRGASETQYF

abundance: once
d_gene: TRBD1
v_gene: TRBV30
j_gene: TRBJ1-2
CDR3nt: TGTGCCTGGAGTAAGAATGACAGGGGGCTTGACTATGGCTACACCTTC
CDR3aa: CAWSKNDRGLDYGYTF

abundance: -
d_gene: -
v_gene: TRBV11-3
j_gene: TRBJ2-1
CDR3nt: TGTGCCAGCAGCTTAAGCGTGAGCTCCTACAATGAGCAGTTCTTC
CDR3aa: CASSLSVSSYNEQFF

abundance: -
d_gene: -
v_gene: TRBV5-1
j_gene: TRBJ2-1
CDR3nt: TGCGCCAGCAGCTTGGCCGTGGGTAGCCACAATGAGCAGTTCTTC
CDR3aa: CASSLAVGSHNEQFF

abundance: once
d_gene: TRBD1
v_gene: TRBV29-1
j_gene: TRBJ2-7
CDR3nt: TGCAGCGTTGAAAAGCTGGGACAGACCTACGAGCAGTACTTC
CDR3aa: CSVEKLGQTYEQYF

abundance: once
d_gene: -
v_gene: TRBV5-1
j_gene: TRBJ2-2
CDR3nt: TGCGCCAGCATCTCCCAGGGGACCGGGGAGCTGTTTTTT
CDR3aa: CASISQGTGELFF

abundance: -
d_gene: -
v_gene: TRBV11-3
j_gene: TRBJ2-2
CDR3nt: TGTGCCAGCAGCTTCGGCGGGAATGTCGGGGAGCTGTTTTTT
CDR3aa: CASSFGGNVGELFF

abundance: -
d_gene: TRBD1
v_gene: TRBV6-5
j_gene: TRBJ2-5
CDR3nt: TGTGCCAGGGGACAGGGGGTAGAGACCCAGTACTTC
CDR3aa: CARGQGVETQYF

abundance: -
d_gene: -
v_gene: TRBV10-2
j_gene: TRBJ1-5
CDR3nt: TGCGCCAGCAGTGAGTTTACGGTAGAGGGCAATCAGCCCCAGCATTTT
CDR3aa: CASSEFTVEGNQPQHF

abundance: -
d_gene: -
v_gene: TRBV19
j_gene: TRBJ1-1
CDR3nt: TGTGCCAGTAGTGACAGGAACACTGAAGCTTTCTTT
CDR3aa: CASSDRNTEAFF

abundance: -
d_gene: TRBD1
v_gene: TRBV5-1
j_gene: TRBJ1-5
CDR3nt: TGCGCCAGCAGTGGACAGGCTGTTCAGCCCCAGCATTTT
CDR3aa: CASSGQAVQPQHF

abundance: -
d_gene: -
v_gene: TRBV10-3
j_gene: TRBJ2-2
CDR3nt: TGTGCCATCAGTGACGACCGTCGGGACACCGGGGAGCTGTTTTTT
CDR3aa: CAISDDRRDTGELFF

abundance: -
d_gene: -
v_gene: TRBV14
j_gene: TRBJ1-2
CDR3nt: TGTGCCAGCAGCCAACACTTTCGGGAGCTGTCTAACTATGGCTACACCTTC
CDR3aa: CASSQHFRELSNYGYTF

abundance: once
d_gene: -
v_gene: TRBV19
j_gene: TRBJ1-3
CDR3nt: TGTGCCAGTAGTATAGGGACAGTTGGAAACACCATATATTTT
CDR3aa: CASSIGTVGNTIYF

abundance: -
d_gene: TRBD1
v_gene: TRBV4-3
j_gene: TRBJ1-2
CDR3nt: TGCGCCAGCAGCCAACTTGACAGGGACTATGGCTACACCTTC
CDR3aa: CASSQLDRDYGYTF

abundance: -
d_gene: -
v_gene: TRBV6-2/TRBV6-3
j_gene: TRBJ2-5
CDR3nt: TGTGCCAGCAGTTACATACTTACCCGCGGTCACCTACGCGGGGAGACCCAGTACTTC
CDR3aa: CASSYILTRGHLRGETQYF

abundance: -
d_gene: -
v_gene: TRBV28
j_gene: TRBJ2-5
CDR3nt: TGTGCCAGCAGTTTTTCCGGGACTCAAGAGACCCAGTACTTC
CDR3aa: CASSFSGTQETQYF

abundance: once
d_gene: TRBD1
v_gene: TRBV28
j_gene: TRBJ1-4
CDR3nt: TGTGCCATCACAGGGACAGTAGATGAAAAACTGTTTTTT
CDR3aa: CAITGTVDEKLFF

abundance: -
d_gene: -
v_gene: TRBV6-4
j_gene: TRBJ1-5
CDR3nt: TGTGCCAGCAGTCCACAGGGAATGGGCCAGCCCCAGCATTTT
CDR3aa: CASSPQGMGQPQHF

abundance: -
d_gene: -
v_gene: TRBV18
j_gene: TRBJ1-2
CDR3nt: TGTGCCAGCTCACCAGTCAGTGAGGTCTATGGCTACACCTTC
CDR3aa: CASSPVSEVYGYTF

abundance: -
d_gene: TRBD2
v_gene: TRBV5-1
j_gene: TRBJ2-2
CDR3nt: TGCGCCAGCAGCTTGGAGGCAGCGGGGGCGAACACCGGGGAGCTGTTTTTT
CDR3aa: CASSLEAAGANTGELFF

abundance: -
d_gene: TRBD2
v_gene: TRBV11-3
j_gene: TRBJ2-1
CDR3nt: TGTGCCAGCAGCTTTTTGTTAGCGGGGGAGGGTGAGCAGTTCTTC
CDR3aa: CASSFLLAGEGEQFF

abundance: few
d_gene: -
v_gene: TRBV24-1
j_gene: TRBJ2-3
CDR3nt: TGTGCCACCAGTGACCCCAGGAGCACAGATACGCAGTATTTT
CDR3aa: CATSDPRSTDTQYF

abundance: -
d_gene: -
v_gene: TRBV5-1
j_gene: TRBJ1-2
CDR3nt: TGCGCCAGCAGCCCCTCGGGGGAGAAAGATGGCTACACCTTC
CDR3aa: CASSPSGEKDGYTF

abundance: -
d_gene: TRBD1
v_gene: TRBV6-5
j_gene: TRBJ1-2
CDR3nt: TGTGCCAGCAGTTCCCCACAGGGGTACTATGGCTACACCTTC
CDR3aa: CASSSPQGYYGYTF

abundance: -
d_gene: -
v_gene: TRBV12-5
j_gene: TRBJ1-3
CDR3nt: TGTGCTAGTGGTTTGCTCAGGGGCACCCCTTCTGGAAACACCATATATTTT
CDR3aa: CASGLLRGTPSGNTIYF

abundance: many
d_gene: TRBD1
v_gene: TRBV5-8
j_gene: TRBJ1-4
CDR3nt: TGTGCCAGCAGCTCCGGGACAGAGTTTGAAAAACTGTTTTTT
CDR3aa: CASSSGTEFEKLFF

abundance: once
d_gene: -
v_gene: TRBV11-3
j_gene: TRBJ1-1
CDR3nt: TGTGCCAGCAGCTTACCCCAAGAGATGAACACTGAAGCTTTCTTT
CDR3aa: CASSLPQEMNTEAFF

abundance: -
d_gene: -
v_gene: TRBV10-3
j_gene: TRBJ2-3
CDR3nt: TGTGCCATCAGAAGTAGTGTAGCCCAAGATACGCAGTATTTT
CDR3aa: CAIRSSVAQDTQYF

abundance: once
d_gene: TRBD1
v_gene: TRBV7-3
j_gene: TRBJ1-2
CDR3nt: TGTGCCAGCAGCCGGGGACAGGCTAATGGCTACACCTTC
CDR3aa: CASSRGQANGYTF

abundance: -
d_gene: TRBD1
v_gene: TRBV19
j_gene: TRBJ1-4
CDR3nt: TGTGCCAGTAGTCGACCGACAGGGTGGCACGAAAAACTGTTTTTT
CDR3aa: CASSRPTGWHEKLFF

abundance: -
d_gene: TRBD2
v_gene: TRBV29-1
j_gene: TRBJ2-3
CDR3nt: TGCAGCGTACCTAGCGGGACCACAGATACGCAGTATTTT
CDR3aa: CSVPSGTTDTQYF

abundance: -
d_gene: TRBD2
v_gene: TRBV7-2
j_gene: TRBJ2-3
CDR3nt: TGTGCCAGCAGCTCCTTAGCGGGGATGGGTGCAGATACGCAGTATTTT
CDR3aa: CASSSLAGMGADTQYF

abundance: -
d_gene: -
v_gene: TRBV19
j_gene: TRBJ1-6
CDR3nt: TGTGCCAGTAGTACTGGGGGGGGCAATTCACCCCTCCACTTT
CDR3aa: CASSTGGGNSPLHF

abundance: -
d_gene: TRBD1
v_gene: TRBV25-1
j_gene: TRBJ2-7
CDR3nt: TGTGCCAGCAGCCGTTCCGGGACAGGGCGCTACGAGCAGTACTTC
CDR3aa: CASSRSGTGRYEQYF

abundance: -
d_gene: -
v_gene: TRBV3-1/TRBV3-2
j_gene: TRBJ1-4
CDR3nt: TGTGCCAGCAGCCAAAGGGGGGAAAAACTGTTTTTT
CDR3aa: CASSQRGEKLFF

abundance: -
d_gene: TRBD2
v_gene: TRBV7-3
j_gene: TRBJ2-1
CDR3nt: TGTGCCAGCAGCTTAAAGGCGGGAGGGACCCAGTTCTTC
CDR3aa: CASSLKAGGTQFF